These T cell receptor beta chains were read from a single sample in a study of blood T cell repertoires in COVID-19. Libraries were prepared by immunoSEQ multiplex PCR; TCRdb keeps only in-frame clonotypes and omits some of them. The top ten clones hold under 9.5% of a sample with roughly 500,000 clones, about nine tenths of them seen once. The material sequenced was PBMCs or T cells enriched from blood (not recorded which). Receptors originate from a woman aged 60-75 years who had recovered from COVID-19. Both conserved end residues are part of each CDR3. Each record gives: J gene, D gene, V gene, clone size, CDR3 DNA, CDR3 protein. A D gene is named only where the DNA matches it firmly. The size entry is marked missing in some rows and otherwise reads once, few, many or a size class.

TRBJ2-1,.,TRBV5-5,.,TGTGCCAGCAGCCCGCAGCCCGGGAGCTCCTACAATGAGCAGTTCTTC,CASSPQPGSSYNEQFF
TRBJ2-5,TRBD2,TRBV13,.,TGTGCCAGCAGCTTATTTGGACTAGCGGAAGAGACCCAGTACTTC,CASSLFGLAEETQYF
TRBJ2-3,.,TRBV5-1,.,TGCGCCAGCAGCGATCTTACGGGACTCGGCACAGATACGCAGTATTTT,CASSDLTGLGTDTQYF
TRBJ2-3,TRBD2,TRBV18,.,TGTGCCAGCTCACCGGTCAGCGGGGCCACAGATACGCAGTATTTT,CASSPVSGATDTQYF
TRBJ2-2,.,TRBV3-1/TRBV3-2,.,TGTGCCAGCAGCCAAATCGGGTCGTCGAACACCGGGGAGCTGTTTTTT,CASSQIGSSNTGELFF
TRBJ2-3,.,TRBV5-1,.,TGCGCCAGCAGCTTGTTTTCCGGGGTTGGCACAGATACGCAGTATTTT,CASSLFSGVGTDTQYF
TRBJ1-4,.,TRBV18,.,TGTGCCAGCTCTCCCTATGCAACTAATGAAAAACTGTTTTTT,CASSPYATNEKLFF
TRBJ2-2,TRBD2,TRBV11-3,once,TGTGCCAGCAGCTTAGTGGCGACTAGCGATACCGGGGAGCTGTTTTTT,CASSLVATSDTGELFF
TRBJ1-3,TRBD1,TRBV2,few,TGTGCCAGCAGGACAGGGGGCGGAAGAAACACCATATATTTT,CASRTGGGRNTIYF
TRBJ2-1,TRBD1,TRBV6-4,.,TGTGCCAGCAGTGATACAGGGGACAATGAGCAGTTCTTC,CASSDTGDNEQFF
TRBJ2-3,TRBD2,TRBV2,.,TGTGCCAGCAGGCCACTAGCGGGGGGGACAGATACGCAGTATTTT,CASRPLAGGTDTQYF
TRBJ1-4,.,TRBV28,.,TGTGCCAGCAGGGCTTCAGGGTTCTATAGTGAAAAACTGTTTTTT,CASRASGFYSEKLFF
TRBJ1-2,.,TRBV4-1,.,TGCGCCAGCAGCCAAGAAGGGGGTGGGGTTCGGGATGGCTACACCTTC,CASSQEGGGVRDGYTF